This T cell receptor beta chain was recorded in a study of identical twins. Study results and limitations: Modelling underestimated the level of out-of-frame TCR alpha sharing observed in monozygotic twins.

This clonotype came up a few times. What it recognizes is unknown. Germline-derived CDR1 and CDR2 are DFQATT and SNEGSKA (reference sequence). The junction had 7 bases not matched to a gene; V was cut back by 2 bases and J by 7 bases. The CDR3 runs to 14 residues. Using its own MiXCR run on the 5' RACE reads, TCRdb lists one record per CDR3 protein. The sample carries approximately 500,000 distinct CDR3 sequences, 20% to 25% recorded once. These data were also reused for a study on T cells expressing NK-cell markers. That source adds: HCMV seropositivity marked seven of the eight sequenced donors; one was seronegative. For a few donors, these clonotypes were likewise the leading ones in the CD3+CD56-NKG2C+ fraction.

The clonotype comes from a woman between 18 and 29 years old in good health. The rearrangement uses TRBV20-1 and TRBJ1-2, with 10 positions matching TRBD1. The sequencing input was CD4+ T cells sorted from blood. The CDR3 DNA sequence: TGCAGTGCTAGACAGGGACAGGGGACAATTGGCTACACCTTC. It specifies CSARQGQGTIGYTF.